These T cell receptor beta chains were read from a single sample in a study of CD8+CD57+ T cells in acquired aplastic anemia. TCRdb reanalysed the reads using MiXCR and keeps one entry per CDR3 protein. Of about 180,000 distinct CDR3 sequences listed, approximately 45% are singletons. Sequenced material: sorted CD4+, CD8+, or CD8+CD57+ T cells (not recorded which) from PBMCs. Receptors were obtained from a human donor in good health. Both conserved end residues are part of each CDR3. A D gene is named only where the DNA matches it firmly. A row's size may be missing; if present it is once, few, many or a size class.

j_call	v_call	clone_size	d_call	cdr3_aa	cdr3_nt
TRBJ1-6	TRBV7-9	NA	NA	CASSQEGGGSPLHF	TGTGCCAGCAGCCAGGAAGGGGGGGGTTCACCCCTCCACTTT
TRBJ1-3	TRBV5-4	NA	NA	CASSLGPAGSGGDTIYF	TGCGCCAGCAGCTTGGGCCCCGCAGGGTCCGGCGGAGACACCATATATTTT
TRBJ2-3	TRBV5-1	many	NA	CASTTSSASTDTQYF	TGCGCCAGCACGACTAGTTCGGCTAGCACAGATACGCAGTATTTT
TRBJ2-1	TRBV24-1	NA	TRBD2	CATSDPGTSGSAYNEQLF	TGTGCCACCAGTGATCCCGGGACTAGCGGGAGCGCCTACAATGAGCAGCTCTTC
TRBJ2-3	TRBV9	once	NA	CASSVGDTQYF	TGTGCCAGCAGCGTTGGAGATACGCAGTATTTT
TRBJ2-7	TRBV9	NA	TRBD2	CASSPQAGASSGEQYF	TGTGCCAGCAGCCCACAAGCGGGGGCAAGCTCGGGCGAGCAGTACTTC
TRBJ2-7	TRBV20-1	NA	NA	CSARSDGRGSYEQYF	TGCAGTGCTAGATCCGACGGACGAGGCTCCTACGAGCAGTACTTC
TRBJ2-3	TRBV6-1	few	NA	CASSQRQYSTDTQYF	TGTGCCAGCAGCCAGCGACAGTATAGCACAGATACGCAGTATTTT
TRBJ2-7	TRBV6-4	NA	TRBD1	CASGGQGGSYEQYF	TGTGCCAGCGGGGGACAGGGAGGCTCCTACGAGCAGTACTTC
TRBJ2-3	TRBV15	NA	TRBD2	CATSRLAGALDTQYF	TGTGCCACCAGCAGGTTAGCGGGGGCATTGGATACGCAGTATTTT
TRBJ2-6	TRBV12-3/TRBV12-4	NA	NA	CASSLSASGANVLTF	TGTGCCAGCAGTTTATCCGCCTCTGGGGCCAACGTCCTGACTTTC
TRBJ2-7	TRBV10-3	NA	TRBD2	CAISDSGASAGEQYF	TGTGCCATCAGTGATAGCGGGGCTTCCGCCGGAGAGCAGTACTTC
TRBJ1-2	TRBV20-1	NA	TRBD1	CSARVGDSNYGYTF	TGCAGTGCTAGAGTGGGGGACAGTAACTATGGCTACACCTTC
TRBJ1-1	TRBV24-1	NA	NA	CATSDSIAGGTEAFF	TGTGCCACCAGTGATTCTATCGCGGGGGGGACTGAAGCTTTCTTT
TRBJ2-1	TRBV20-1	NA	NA	CSARGIGGTYNEQFF	TGCAGTGCTAGGGGGATAGGAGGGACCTACAATGAGCAGTTCTTC
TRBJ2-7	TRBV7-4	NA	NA	CASSLASEYEQYF	TGTGCCAGCAGCTTAGCCAGTGAATACGAGCAGTACTTC
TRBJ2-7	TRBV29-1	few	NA	CSVEDSGGHPSYEQYF	TGCAGCGTTGAAGATTCGGGGGGCCACCCCTCCTACGAGCAGTACTTC
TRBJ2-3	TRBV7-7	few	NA	CASSLAIADTQYF	TGTGCTAGCAGCTTAGCAATCGCAGATACGCAGTATTTT
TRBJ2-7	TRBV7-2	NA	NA	CASSLGHSSYEQYF	TGTGCCAGCAGCTTAGGCCATAGCTCCTACGAGCAGTACTTC
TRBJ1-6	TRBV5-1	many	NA	CASSRREAVRSPLHF	TGCGCCAGCAGTCGACGGGAGGCGGTAAGGTCACCCCTCCACTTT
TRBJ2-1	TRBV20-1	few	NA	CSASPPRLVRNEQFF	TGCAGTGCCTCCCCGCCAAGACTAGTTCGCAATGAGCAGTTCTTC
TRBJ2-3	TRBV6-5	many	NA	CASSYSSSTDTQYF	TGTGCCAGCAGTTACTCCTCTAGCACAGATACGCAGTATTTT
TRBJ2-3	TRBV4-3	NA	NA	CASSLSVGDTQYF	TGCGCCAGCAGCCTAAGCGTAGGGGATACGCAGTATTTT
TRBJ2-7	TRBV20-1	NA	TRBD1	CSARGDSASWEQYF	TGCAGTGCTAGGGGGGACAGTGCCTCCTGGGAGCAGTACTTC
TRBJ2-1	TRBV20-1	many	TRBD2	CSAEHRLAGVNEQFF	TGCAGTGCGGAACACCGACTAGCGGGGGTTAATGAGCAGTTCTTC
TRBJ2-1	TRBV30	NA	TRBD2	CAFTSGRVSEQFF	TGTGCCTTCACTAGCGGGAGAGTCAGTGAGCAGTTCTTC
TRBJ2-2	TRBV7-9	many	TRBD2	CASSGGLASTGELFF	TGTGCCAGCAGCGGGGGACTAGCGAGCACCGGGGAGCTGTTTTTT
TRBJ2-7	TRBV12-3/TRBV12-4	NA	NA	CASSFRGKYEQYF	TGTGCCAGCTCCTTCCGGGGAAAATACGAGCAGTACTTC
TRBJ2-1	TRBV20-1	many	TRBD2	CSAPGLAGYEQFF	TGCAGTGCTCCTGGACTAGCGGGTTATGAGCAGTTCTTC
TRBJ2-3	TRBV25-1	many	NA	CASSEEWADTQYF	TGTGCCAGCAGTGAAGAATGGGCAGATACGCAGTATTTT
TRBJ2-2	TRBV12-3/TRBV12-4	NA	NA	CASSRNRATGELFF	TGTGCCAGCAGTCGGAACAGGGCTACCGGGGAGCTGTTTTTT
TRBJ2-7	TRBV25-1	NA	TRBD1	CASSDRHRDRGLSSYEQYF	TGTGCCAGCAGTGATCGTCACCGGGACAGGGGCCTGAGCTCCTACGAGCAGTACTTC
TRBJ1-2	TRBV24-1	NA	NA	CATSDSLAGNLDGYTF	TGTGCCACCAGTGATTCCCTGGCAGGGAATCTGGATGGCTACACCTTC